This TCR beta chain originates from a study of tumor and adjacent non-tumor tissue in lung cancer. Trimming took 3 bases from V and 1 from J, leaving 6 bases between them. The CDR3 has 13 residues. Looked up from germline, CDR1 is MNHEY and CDR2 is SVGAGI. This clonotype was detected ten times or more. Three rounds of nested PCR, following a modified ARM-PCR protocol, produced the TCRbeta library. TCRdb re-called the multiplex PCR reads with MiXCR, one entry per CDR3 protein. This sample has some 200,000 distinct CDR3 sequences, with 71% found just once. No cell sorting was done before RNA was extracted from the tissue.

Input material: lung tumor tissue. The clonotype comes from a man in his 60s with non-small cell lung cancer. This chain links TRBV6-5 with TRBJ2-5; unclear D gene. CDR3 sequence reads: CASSYGPQETQYF. The CDR3 DNA sequence: TGTGCCAGCAGTTATGGTCCCCAAGAGACCCAGTACTTC.